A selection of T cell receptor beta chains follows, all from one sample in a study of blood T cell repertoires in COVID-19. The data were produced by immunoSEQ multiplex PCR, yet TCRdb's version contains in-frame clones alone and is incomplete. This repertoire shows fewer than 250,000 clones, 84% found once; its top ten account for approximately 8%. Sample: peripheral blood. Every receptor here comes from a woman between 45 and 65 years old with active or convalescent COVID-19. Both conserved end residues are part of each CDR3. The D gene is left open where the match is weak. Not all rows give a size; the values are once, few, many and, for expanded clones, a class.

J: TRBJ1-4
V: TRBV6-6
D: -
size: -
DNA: TGTGCCAGCTCAGGGGCCGACTGGGAAAAACTGTTTTTT
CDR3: CASSGADWEKLFF

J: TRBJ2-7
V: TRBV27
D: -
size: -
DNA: TGTGCCAGCAGTTTACGGCAGGCTCCCCGCTCCTACGAGCAGTACTTC
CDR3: CASSLRQAPRSYEQYF

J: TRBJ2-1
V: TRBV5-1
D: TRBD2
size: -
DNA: TGCGCCAGCGATAGCGGGAGTTCTTACAATGAGCAGTTCTTC
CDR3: CASDSGSSYNEQFF

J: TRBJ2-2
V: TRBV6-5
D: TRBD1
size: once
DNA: TGTGCCAGCAGTTCCCGCGACAGGGGGTTTGACGGGGAGCTGTTTTTT
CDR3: CASSSRDRGFDGELFF

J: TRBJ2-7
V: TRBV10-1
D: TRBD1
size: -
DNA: TGCGCCAGCAGTGAGTATGGGACAGGCGGCGACGAGCAGTACTTC
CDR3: CASSEYGTGGDEQYF

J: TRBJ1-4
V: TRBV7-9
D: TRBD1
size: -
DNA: TGTGCCAGCAGCTTTTTCTCCGGGACAGAAAATGAAAAACTGTTTTTT
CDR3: CASSFFSGTENEKLFF

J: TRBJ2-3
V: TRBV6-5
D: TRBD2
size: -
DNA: TGTGCCAGCAGACGGGGGGGCGTCACAGATACGCAGTATTTT
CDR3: CASRRGGVTDTQYF

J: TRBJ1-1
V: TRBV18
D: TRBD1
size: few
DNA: TGTGCCAGCTCACCCCAGAGACAGGGGTTCGGTACTGAAGCTTTCTTT
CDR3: CASSPQRQGFGTEAFF

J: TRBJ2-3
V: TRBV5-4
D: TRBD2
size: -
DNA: TGTGCCAGCAGCTTGGATCCAGCGGGGGGACCAGATACGCAGTATTTT
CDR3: CASSLDPAGGPDTQYF

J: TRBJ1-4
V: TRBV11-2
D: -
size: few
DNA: TGTGCCAGCAGCCTCGGACAACTTCCGAATGAAAAACTGTTTTTT
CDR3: CASSLGQLPNEKLFF

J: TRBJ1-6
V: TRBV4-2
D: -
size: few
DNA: TGTGCCAGCAGCCAAGATATCGGGGAAAATTCACCCCTCCACTTT
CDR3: CASSQDIGENSPLHF

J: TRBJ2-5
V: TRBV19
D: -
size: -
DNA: TGTGCCAGTAGTATAACCGACTTCGAAGGAGAGACCCAGTACTTC
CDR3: CASSITDFEGETQYF

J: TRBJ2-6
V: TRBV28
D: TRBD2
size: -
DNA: TGTGCCAGCAGTACAGGGGGTCCTAGCGGGGGCATCTCTGGGGCCAACGTCCTGACTTTC
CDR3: CASSTGGPSGGISGANVLTF

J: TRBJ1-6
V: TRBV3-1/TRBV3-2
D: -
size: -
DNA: TGTGCCAGCAGCCAACCCTGGGGCTCACCCCTCCACTTT
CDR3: CASSQPWGSPLHF

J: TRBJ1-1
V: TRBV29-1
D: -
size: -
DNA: TGCAGCGTTAACCGACAGAACACTGAAGCTTTCTTT
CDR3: CSVNRQNTEAFF

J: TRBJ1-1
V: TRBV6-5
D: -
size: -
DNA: TGTGCCAGCAACCTGGGGAGTAACACTGAAGCTTTCTTT
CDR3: CASNLGSNTEAFF

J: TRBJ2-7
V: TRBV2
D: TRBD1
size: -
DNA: TGTGCCAGCAGTGAAGCTTCTGGGACAGGGGGAAACGAGCAGTACTTC
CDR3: CASSEASGTGGNEQYF

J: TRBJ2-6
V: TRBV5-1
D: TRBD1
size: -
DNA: TGCGCCAGCAGGGACAGGGTGTCTGGGGCCAACGTCCTGACTTTC
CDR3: CASRDRVSGANVLTF

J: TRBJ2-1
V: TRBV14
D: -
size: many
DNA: TGTGCCAGCAGTCCGAACCTCGGGACACACCCTAGCCGCCAGTTCTTC
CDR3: CASSPNLGTHPSRQFF

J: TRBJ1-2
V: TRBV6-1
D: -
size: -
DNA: TGTGCCAGCAGTGAAGACAGGAACTATGGCTACACCTTC
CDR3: CASSEDRNYGYTF

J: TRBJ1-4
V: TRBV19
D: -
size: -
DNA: TGTGCCAGTAGTAGGCCCCCCCATGGAGAAGAAAATGAAAAACTGTTTTTT
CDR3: CASSRPPHGEENEKLFF

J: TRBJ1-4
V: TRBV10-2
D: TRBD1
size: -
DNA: TGCGCCAGCAGTCTATTCCGGGACAGGGTGGAAAAACTGTTTTTT
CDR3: CASSLFRDRVEKLFF

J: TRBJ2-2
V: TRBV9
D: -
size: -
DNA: TGTGCCAGCAGCGGACAGCTCGGAGGGGAGCTGTTTTTT
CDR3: CASSGQLGGELFF

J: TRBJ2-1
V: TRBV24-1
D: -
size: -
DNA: TGTGCCACCAGTGATTCGGGGTACAATGAGCAGTTCTTC
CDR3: CATSDSGYNEQFF

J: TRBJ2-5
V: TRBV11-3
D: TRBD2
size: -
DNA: TGTGCCAGCAGCCCGGGACTAGCGGGGGCTGGGGAGACCCAGTACTTC
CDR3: CASSPGLAGAGETQYF

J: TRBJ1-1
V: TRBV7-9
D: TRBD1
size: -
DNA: TGTGCCAGCAGCCTGGACAGGGACACTGAAGCTTTCTTT
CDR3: CASSLDRDTEAFF

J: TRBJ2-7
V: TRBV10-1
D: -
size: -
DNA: TGCGCCAGCAGTCACAGGGCCGGGGCCTACGAGCAGTACTTC
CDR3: CASSHRAGAYEQYF

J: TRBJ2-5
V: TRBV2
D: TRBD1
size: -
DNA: TGTGCCAGCGGGTCGGGACAGAGACAAGAGACCCAGTACTTC
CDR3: CASGSGQRQETQYF

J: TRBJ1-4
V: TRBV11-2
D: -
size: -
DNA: TGTGCCAGCAGCTTACCAGGGGCCTTTGAAAAACTGTTTTTT
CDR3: CASSLPGAFEKLFF

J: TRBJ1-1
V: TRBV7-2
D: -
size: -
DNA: TGTGCCAGCAGCGCCGGACAGATGAACACTGAAGCTTTCTTT
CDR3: CASSAGQMNTEAFF

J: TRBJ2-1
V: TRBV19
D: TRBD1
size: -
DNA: TGTGCCAGTAGTATATCGTCCAGGGGGCACAATGAGCAGTTCTTC
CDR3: CASSISSRGHNEQFF

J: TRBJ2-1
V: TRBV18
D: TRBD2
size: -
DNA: TGTGCCAGTTTTAGCGGGAGTTTCGACATTGAGCAGTTCTTC
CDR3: CASFSGSFDIEQFF

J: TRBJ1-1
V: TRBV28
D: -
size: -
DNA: TGTGCCAGCAGAACTCCCTCGATGAACACTGAAGCTTTCTTT
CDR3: CASRTPSMNTEAFF

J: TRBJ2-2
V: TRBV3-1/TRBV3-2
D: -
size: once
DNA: TGTGCCAGCAGCTCTACTTTACTCACCGGGGAGCTGTTTTTT
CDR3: CASSSTLLTGELFF

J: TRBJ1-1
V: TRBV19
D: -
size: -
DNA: TGTGCCAGTAGTATAGATTCAGGCATCCCCAACACTGAAGCTTTCTTT
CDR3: CASSIDSGIPNTEAFF

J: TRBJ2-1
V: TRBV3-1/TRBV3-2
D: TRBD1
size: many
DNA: TGTGCCAGCAGCCAAGATGAGACAGGGGGCCAAGGTGAGCAGTTCTTC
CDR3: CASSQDETGGQGEQFF

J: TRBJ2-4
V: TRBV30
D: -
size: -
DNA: TGTGCCTGGGGCCGGGGGAGTGCCAAAAACATTCAGTACTTC
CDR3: CAWGRGSAKNIQYF

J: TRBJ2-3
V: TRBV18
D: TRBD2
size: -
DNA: TGTGCCAGCTCACCACCGGGTCTAGCGGGAGATACGCAGTATTTT
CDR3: CASSPPGLAGDTQYF

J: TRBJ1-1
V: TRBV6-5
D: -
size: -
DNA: TGTGCCAGCAGCTCCCTCAGGGGTAACACTGAAGCTTTCTTT
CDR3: CASSSLRGNTEAFF

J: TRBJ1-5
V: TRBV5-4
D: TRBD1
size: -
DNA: TGTGCCAGCAGCTTGGAGGGACAGGGGGAGCCCCAGCATTTT
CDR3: CASSLEGQGEPQHF

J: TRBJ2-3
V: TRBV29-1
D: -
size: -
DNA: TGCAGCGTTGAACCGCGGACAGATCAGGGCACAGATACGCAGTATTTT
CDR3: CSVEPRTDQGTDTQYF

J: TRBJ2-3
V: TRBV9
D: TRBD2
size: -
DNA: TGTGCCAGCGGACTAGCGGGAGGTCCTAGCACAGATACGCAGTATTTT
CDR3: CASGLAGGPSTDTQYF

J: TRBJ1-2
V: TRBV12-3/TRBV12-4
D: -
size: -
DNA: TGTGCCAGCAGTTTAGGGGCTGGCTACACCTTC
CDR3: CASSLGAGYTF

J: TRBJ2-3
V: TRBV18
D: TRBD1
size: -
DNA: TGTGCCAGCTCACCGGTAGGACAGGGGCTAGCAGATACGCAGTATTTT
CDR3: CASSPVGQGLADTQYF

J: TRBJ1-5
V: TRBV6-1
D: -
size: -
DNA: TGTGCCAGCAGTGAAGCACCGGGTTCCCAGCCCCAGCATTTT
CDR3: CASSEAPGSQPQHF

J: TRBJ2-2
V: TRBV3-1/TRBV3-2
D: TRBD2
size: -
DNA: TGTGCCAGCAGTGCACCGGGAGGAGTCACCGGGGAGCTGTTTTTT
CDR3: CASSAPGGVTGELFF

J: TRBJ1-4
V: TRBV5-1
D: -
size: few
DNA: TGCGCCAGCAGTCCCGATCCGGGGGAGCAAAAACTGTTTTTT
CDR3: CASSPDPGEQKLFF

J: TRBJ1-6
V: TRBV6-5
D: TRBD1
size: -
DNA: TGTGCCAGCAGGGACCGACAGGGGGGTTCACCCCTCCACTTT
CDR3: CASRDRQGGSPLHF

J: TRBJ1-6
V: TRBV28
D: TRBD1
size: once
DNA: TGTGCCAGCAGTTACAGGGGGCAGAATTCACCCCTCCACTTT
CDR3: CASSYRGQNSPLHF

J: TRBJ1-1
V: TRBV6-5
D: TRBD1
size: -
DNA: TGTGCCAGCAGTTCCGGACAGGGTGAAGTCTTAAATGAAGCTTTCTTT
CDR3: CASSSGQGEVLNEAFF

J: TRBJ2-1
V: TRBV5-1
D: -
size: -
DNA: TGCGCCAGCAGCCCGGGAGTCGAATCCTACAATGAGCAGTTCTTC
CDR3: CASSPGVESYNEQFF

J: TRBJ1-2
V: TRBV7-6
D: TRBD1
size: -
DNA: TGTGCCAGCAGCTTAGACTTGACAGGGAGAACGGGCTACACCTTC
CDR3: CASSLDLTGRTGYTF

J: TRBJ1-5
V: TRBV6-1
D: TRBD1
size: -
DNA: TGTGCCAGCAGTGGCCCAGGGGGCCGTCAGCCCCAGCATTTT
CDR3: CASSGPGGRQPQHF

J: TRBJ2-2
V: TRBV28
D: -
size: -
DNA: TGTGCCAGCAGACCAACCTCCGGAGGGACCCCCGGGGAGCTGTTTTTT
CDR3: CASRPTSGGTPGELFF

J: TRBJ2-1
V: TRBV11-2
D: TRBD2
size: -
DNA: TGTGCCAGCAGCGCCCGGACTAGTACATTTGAGCAGTTCTTC
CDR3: CASSARTSTFEQFF